This T cell receptor beta chain was found in a study of T cell responses to AZD1222 COVID-19 vaccine. Study-level results: Baseline seropositives among AZD1222 recipients totaled only five to seven. White British people made up most donors, females outnumbered males, and clonal diversity was possibly underestimated. CD4 TCRs linked to vaccination spanned spike, dominating at 160-218 and 743-854.

As for this clone: The antigen remains undetermined.

From germline, CDR1 is MRHNA and CDR2 SNTAGT. V was cut by 4 bases and J by 0 bases, with 6 bases left in between. The CDR3 sequence is 13 residues long. Produced via immunoSEQ multiplex PCR; TCRdb's table is partial and in-frame only. In the table there are 200,000 to 250,000 clones, about 95% of which are singletons. The chain couples TRBV6-4 to TRBJ1-1, with D unclear. This sequence originates from an adult who received the MenACWY meningococcal vaccine as a control. The sample consisted of peripheral blood, taken 28 days after the second dose of the MenACWY control vaccine. CDR3 loop: CASSAEVNTEAFF. The CDR3 DNA reads as TGTGCCAGCAGTGCGGAAGTGAACACTGAAGCTTTCTTT.